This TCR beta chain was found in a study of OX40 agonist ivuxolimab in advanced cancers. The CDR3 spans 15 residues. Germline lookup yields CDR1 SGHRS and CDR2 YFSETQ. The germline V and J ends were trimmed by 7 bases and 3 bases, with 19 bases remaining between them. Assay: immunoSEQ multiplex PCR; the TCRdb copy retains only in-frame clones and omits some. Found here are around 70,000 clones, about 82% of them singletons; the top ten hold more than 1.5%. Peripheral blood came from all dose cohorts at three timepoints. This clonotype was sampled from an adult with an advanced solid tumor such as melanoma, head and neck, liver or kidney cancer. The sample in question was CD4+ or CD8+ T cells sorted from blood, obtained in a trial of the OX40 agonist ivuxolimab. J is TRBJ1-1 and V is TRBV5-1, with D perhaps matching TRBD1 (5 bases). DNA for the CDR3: TGCGCCAGCCTCCAGGACCCTATAGGGGACACTGAAGCTTTCTTT. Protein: CASLQDPIGDTEAFF.